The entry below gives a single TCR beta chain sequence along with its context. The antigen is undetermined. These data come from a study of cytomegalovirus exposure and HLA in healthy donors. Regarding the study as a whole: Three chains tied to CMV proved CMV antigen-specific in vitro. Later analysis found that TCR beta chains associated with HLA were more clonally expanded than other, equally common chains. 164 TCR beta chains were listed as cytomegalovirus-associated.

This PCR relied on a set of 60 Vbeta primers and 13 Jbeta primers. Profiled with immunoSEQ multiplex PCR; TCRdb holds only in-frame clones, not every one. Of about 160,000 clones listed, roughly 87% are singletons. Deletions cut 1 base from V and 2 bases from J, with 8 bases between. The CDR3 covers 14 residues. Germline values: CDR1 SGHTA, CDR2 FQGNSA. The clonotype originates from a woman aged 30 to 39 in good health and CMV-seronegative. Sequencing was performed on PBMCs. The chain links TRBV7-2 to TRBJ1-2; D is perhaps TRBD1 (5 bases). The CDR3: CASSLDRLNYGYTF. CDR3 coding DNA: TGTGCCAGCAGCTTAGACAGGTTAAACTATGGCTACACCTTC.